The following is a T cell receptor (beta chain) sequence with its context. Its antigen remains unidentified. All donors participated as healthy donors of bone marrow. The source of the sample is a study of cytomegalovirus exposure and HLA in healthy donors. General observations from the study: Excluded were some V segments that proved indistinguishable, including TRBV6-2 and TRBV6-3. Rare sequences made up most TCRs, while some public TCRs were found in many donors.

Vbeta (60) and Jbeta (13) primers were used in the PCR. Clones were sequenced by immunoSEQ multiplex PCR, and TCRdb holds only the in-frame ones, with some missing. Among about 180,000 clones listed, around 80% were seen once. V was pared by 1 base and J by 8 bases, with 11 bases of the junction left unmatched. The CDR3 extends over 17 amino acids. Germline CDR1 KGHSH, CDR2 LQKENI. The sequence derives from a man aged 40-50 years in good health and CMV-seronegative. The sample was PBMCs. This chain connects TRBV18 to TRBJ2-1; 10 bases fit TRBD2. CDR3 bases: TGTGCCAGCTCACCACGTGAGCGGGGGGGCCGTAGTGATGAGCAGTTCTTC. This gives the protein CASSPRERGGRSDEQFF.